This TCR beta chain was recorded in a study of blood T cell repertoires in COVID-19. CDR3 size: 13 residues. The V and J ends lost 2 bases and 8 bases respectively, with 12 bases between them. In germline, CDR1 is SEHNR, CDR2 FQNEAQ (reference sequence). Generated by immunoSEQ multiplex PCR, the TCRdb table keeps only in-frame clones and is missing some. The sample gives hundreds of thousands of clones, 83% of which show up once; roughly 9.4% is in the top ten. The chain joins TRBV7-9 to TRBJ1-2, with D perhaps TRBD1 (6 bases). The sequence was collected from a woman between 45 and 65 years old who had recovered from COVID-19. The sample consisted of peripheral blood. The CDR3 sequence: CASSLFRGAGYTF. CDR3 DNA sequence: TGTGCCAGCAGCTTATTCCGGGGGGCGGGCTACACCTTC.